This TCR beta chain was recovered during a study of OX40 agonist ivuxolimab in advanced cancers. On the study more broadly: In this trial design, patients received ivuxolimab intravenously at 0.01 to 10 mg/kg every 2 weeks. Three patients, one with hepatocellular carcinoma and two with cutaneous melanoma, achieved partial responses. Melanoma, hepatocellular carcinoma, head and neck or renal cell cancer occurred in dose-escalation patients.

Trimming took off 0 bases at V and 1 base at J, with 12 bases between the two ends. Germline CDR1 SEHNR, CDR2 FQNEAQ (reference sequence). This CDR3 has 16 amino acids. TCRdb's copy holds only in-frame clones and misses some; the assay was immunoSEQ multiplex PCR. The repertoire consists of fewer than 80,000 clones, with around 89% occurring once and the leading ten covering under 4.5%. This clone was counted a single time. This specimen was CD4+ or CD8+ T cells sorted from blood, taken in a trial of the OX40 agonist ivuxolimab. The rearrangement uses TRBV7-9 and TRBJ1-1; D might be TRBD1 (5 bases). The TCR sequence derives from an adult with an advanced solid tumor such as melanoma, head and neck, liver or kidney cancer. The CDR3: CASSLARDQRNTEAFF. CDR3 bases: TGTGCCAGCAGCTTAGCCAGGGATCAACGGAACACTGAAGCTTTCTTT.